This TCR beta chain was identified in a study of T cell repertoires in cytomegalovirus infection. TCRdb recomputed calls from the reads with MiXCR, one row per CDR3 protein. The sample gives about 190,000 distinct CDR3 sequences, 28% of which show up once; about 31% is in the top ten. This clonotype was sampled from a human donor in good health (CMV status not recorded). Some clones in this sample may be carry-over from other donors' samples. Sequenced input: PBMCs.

This chain's CDR3 is CASKRTGGEGYTF. CDR3 nucleotides: TGTGCCAGCAAAAGGACAGGGGGAGAAGGCTACACCTTC. The V gene is TRBV12-3 or TRBV12-4, the J gene TRBJ1-2; 10 nucleotides match TRBD1. Trimming cost V 7 bases and J 8 bases; bases outside gene matches: 7. The CDR3 is 13 residues long.